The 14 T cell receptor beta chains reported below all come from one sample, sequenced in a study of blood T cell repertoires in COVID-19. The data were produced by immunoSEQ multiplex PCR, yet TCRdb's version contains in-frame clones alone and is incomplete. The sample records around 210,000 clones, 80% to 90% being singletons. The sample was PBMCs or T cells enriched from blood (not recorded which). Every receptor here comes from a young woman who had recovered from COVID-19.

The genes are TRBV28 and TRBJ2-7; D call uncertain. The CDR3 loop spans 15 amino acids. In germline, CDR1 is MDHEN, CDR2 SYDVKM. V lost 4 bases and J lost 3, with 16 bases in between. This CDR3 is CASSSRHSSYYEQYF. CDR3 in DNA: TGTGCCAGCAGTTCCAGACACTCCTCTTACTACGAGCAGTACTTC.

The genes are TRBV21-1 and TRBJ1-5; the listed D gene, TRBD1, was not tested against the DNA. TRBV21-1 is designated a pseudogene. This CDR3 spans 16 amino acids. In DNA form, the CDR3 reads TGTGCCAGCAGCAAAGACACAGGGGTAGTCAATCAGCCCCAGCATTTT. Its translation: CASSKDTGVVNQPQHF.

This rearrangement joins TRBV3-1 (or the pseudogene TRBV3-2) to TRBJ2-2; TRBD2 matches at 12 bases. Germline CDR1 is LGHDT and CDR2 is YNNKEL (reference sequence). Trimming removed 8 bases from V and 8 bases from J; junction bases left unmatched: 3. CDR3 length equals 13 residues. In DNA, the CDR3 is TGTGCCAGCTCCGGGACTAGCGGGGGGGAGCTGTTTTTT. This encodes CASSGTSGGELFF.

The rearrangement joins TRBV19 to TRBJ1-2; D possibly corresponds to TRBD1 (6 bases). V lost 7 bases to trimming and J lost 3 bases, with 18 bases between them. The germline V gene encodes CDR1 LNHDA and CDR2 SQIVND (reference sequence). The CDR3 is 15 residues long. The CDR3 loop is CASKRTVNGDYGYTF. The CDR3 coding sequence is TGTGCCAGTAAGCGGACAGTTAATGGGGACTATGGCTACACCTTC.

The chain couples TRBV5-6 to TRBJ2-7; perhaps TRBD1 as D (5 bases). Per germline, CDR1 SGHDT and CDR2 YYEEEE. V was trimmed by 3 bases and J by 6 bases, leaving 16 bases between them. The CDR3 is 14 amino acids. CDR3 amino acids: CASSSWAGSGEQYF. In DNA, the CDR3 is TGTGCCAGCAGCTCGTGGGCAGGGTCGGGCGAGCAGTACTTC.

CDR3: CAWSGTTGGRYYEQYF. The CDR3 DNA is TGTGCCTGGAGTGGGACAACGGGGGGTCGCTACTACGAGCAGTACTTC. The genes are TRBV30 and TRBJ2-7, with 7 bases aligning to TRBD2. The J segment lost 3 bases and the V segment lost 1 base, leaving 12 bases of the junction unmatched. The CDR3 contains 16 residues. CDR1 and CDR2 (germline): GTSNPN, SVGIG (reference sequence).

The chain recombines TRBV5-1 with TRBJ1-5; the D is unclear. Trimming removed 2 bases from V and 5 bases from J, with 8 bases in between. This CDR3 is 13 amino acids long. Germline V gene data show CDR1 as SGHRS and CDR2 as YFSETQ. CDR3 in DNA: TGCGCCAGCAGCTTAACAGTAGATCAGCCCCAGCATTTT. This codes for CASSLTVDQPQHF.

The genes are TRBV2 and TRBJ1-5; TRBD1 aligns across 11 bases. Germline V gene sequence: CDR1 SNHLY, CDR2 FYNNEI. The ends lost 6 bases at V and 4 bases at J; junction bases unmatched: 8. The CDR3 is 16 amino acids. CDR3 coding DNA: TGTGCCAGCAGAAGAACCGGGACAGGGGGTAATCAGCCCCAGCATTTT. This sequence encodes CASRRTGTGGNQPQHF.

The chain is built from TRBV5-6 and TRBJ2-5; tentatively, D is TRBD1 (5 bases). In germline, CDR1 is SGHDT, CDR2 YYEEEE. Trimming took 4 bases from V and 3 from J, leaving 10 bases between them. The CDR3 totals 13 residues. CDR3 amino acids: CASSSTGEETQYF. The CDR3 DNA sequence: TGTGCCAGCAGCAGTACAGGCGAAGAGACCCAGTACTTC.

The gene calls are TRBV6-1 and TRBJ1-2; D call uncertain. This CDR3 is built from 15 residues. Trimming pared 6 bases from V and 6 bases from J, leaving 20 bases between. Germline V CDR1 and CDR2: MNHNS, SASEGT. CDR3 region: CASRRTGDSVDGYTF. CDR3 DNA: TGTGCCAGCAGAAGGACTGGTGATTCTGTAGATGGCTACACCTTC.

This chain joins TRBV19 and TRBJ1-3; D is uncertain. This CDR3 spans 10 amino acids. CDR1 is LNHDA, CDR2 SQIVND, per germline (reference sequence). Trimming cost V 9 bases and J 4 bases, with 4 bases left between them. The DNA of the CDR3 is TGTGCCAGCCTCGGAAACACCATATATTTT. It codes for CASLGNTIYF.

The CDR3 reads CASSTSGYEQYF. The CDR3 DNA reads TGTGCCAGCAGCACTAGTGGGTACGAGCAGTACTTC. This chain connects TRBV3-1 (or the pseudogene TRBV3-2) to TRBJ2-7, with D perhaps matching TRBD2 (5 bases). The V and J ends lost 5 bases and 4 bases respectively, with 9 bases between them. The CDR3 sequence is 12 residues long. Germline assignment: CDR1 LGHDT and CDR2 YNNKEL (reference sequence).

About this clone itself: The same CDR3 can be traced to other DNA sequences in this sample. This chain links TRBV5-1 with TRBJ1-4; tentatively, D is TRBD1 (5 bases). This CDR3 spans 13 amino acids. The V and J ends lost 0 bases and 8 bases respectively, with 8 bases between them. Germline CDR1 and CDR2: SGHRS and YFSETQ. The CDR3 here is CASSLDTGEKLFF. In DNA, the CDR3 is TGCGCCAGCAGCTTGGATACAGGCGAAAAACTGTTTTTT.

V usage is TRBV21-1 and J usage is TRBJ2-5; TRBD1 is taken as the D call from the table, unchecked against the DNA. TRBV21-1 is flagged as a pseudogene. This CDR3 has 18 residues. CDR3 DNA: TGTGCCAGCCGACATTCTAACCAGGGGTCGTCCGTCCTGGAGACCCAGTACTTC. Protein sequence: CASRHSNQGSSVLETQYF.